This TCR beta chain is from a study of blood T cells in healthy people across ages. Study-wide results and caveats: As naive T cell percentage varied, TCR beta diversity correlated strongly with it. More naive CD4+ cells and higher diversity were found in long-lived than in aged donors.

Total RNA, at least 6 micrograms per sample, was extracted from PBMCs. A second PCR, run for about 7 to 11 cycles, used a sample-barcoded 5' primer plus a J-beta primer mix. Each TCR beta cDNA got a 12-nucleotide random molecular identifier. TCRdb re-called the 5' RACE reads with MiXCR, one entry per CDR3 protein. The repertoire includes about 770,000 distinct CDR3 sequences, approximately 48% of them detected once, and nearly 20% sits in the top ten. To note about this clonotype: Its antigen is unknown.

This CDR3 comprises 14 residues. Trimming shortened V by 10 bases and J by 1 base, and 15 bases separated the two germline ends. Looked up from germline, CDR1 is MDHEN and CDR2 is SYDVKM. What was sequenced was blood. This chain links TRBV28 with TRBJ2-3, with a tentative D call TRBD1 (8 bases). The sequence was collected from a man aged 55 to 70 in good health. In DNA form, the CDR3 reads TGTGCCATCAACAGGGGGGGAGGCACAGATACGCAGTATTTT. Its protein product is CAINRGGGTDTQYF. The full variable domain, rest sourced from reference TRBV28 and TRBJ2-3, is DVKVTQSSRYLVKRTGEKVFLECVQDMDHENMFWYRQDPGLGLRLIYFSYDVKMKEKGDIPEGYSVSREKKERFSLILESASTNQTSMYLCAINRGGGTDTQYFGPGTRLTVL.